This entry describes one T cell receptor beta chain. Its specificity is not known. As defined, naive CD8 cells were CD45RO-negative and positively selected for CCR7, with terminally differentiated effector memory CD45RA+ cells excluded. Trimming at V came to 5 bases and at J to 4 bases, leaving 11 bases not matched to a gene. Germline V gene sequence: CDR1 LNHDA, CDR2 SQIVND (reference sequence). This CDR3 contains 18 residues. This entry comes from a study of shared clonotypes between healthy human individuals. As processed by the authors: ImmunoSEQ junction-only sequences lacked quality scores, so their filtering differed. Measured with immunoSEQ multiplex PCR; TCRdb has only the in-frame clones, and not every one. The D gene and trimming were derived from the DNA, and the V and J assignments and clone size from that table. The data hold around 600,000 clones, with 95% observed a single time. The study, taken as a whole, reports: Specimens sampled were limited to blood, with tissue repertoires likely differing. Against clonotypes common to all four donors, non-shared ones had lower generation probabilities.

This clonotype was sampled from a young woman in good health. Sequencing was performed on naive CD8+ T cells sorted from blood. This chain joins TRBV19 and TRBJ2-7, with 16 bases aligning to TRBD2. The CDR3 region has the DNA TGTGCCAGTAGTTCGGGACTAGCGGGAGGGCCCTATTCTTACGAGCAGTACTTC. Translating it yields CASSSGLAGGPYSYEQYF.